The T cell receptor (beta chain) described here comes from a study of patients and donors after allogeneic stem cell transplantation. Using its own MiXCR run on the RT-PCR reads, TCRdb lists one record per CDR3 protein. The table shows about 230,000 distinct CDR3 sequences, with about 14% occurring only once. The CDR3 has 16 residues. The V gene lost 1 base and the J gene lost 0 bases, with 11 bases spanning the gap. Looked up from germline, CDR1 is SGHAT and CDR2 is FQNNGV. The sequencing input was blood, either unsorted or a sorted T cell fraction (not recorded which). V is TRBV11-2 and J is TRBJ2-3; possibly TRBD2 for D (5 bases). This sequence originates from a human donor who was either an allogeneic HSCT recipient or a stem cell or donor lymphocyte infusion donor (not recorded which). It is not recorded whose cells these are; they may come from a transplant donor. The CDR3 DNA sequence: TGTGCCAGCAGCTTAGTTCAGAGACTAAGCACAGATACGCAGTATTTT. This encodes CASSLVQRLSTDTQYF. Combining the CDR3 with reference TRBV11-2 and TRBJ2-3 gives the whole variable domain EAGVAQSPRYKIIEKRQSVAFWCNPISGHATLYWYQQILGQGPKLLIQFQNNGVVDDSQLPKDRFSAERLKGVDSTLKIQPAKLEDSAVYLCASSLVQRLSTDTQYFGPGTRLTVL.